The 23 T cell receptor beta chains presented below share a single source sample, sequenced in a study of T cells expressing NK-cell markers. TCRdb re-called the 5' RACE reads, yielding one record per CDR3 amino acid sequence without DNA. Reported are fewer than 400,000 distinct CDR3 sequences; the ten largest clones contain about 10%. The sample consisted of blood T cells: a sorted CD56 or NKG2C T cell subset, CD4+ or CD8+ T cells, or bulk PBMC T cells (not recorded which). The source is a woman between 50 and 59 years old in good health.

The rearrangement uses TRBV7-3 and TRBJ2-6. CDR1 is SGHTA, CDR2 FQGTGA, per germline. There are 14 residues in the CDR3. The CDR3 loop is CASTPGSGANVLTF.

The chain couples TRBV12-3 or TRBV12-4 to TRBJ2-5. The CDR3 is 11 residues long. CDR3 residues: CASALQETQYF.

The rearrangement uses TRBV5-1 and TRBJ2-1; TCRdb's D gene call, TRBD2, goes unchecked for lack of DNA. The germline V gene encodes CDR1 SGHRS and CDR2 YFSETQ. CDR3 length: 18 residues. The CDR3 loop is CASSQGLAGGHLLNEQFF.

This chain uses TRBV7-8 with TRBJ2-1; checking the TCRdb D call of TRBD2 is not possible without DNA. In germline, CDR1 is SGHVS, CDR2 FQNEAQ. The CDR3 has 19 residues. Here the CDR3 reads CASRAGTSLFRRSYNEQFF.

The rearrangement uses TRBV10-1 and TRBJ1-2; the D call from TCRdb, TRBD1, cannot be confirmed without DNA. Germline V gene data show CDR1 as WNHNN and CDR2 as SYGVQD (reference sequence). This CDR3 region has 13 residues. The CDR3 region is CASSEGTGYGYTF.

This chain links TRBV6-5 with TRBJ2-5; TCRdb outputs TRBD2, but without DNA this stays unchecked. Germline CDR1 MNHEY, CDR2 SVGAGI. The CDR3 is 15 amino acids. CDR3 sequence: CASSNPTSFPETQYF.

The chain recombines TRBV6-5 with TRBJ2-3. Germline lookup yields CDR1 MNHEY and CDR2 SVGAGI. This CDR3 is 14 amino acids long. The CDR3 sequence is CASSYSGPEDTQYF.

The chain recombines TRBV4-1 with TRBJ2-2; TCRdb selects TRBD2, and the lack of DNA leaves this call unchecked. CDR3 size: 17 residues. Germline values: CDR1 MGHRA, CDR2 YSYEKL. This CDR3 reads CASSSLSGLAGTGELFF.

The V gene is TRBV29-1, the J gene TRBJ1-2; TCRdb gives TRBD1 as the D gene, but with no DNA this cannot be confirmed. Per germline, CDR1 SQVTM and CDR2 ANQGSEA. The CDR3 is made up of 13 amino acids. The CDR3 spells CSVKPHRGDGYTF.

V gene TRBV5-1 combines with J gene TRBJ1-1. There are 15 residues in the CDR3. Germline V gene data show CDR1 as SGHRS and CDR2 as YFSETQ. CDR3 sequence reads: CASSPEEGRHTEAFF.

The genes are TRBV5-1 and TRBJ2-3; checking the TCRdb D call of TRBD2 is not possible without DNA. The CDR3 has 17 amino acids. The V gene's germline CDR1 is SGHRS and CDR2 YFSETQ. CDR3 in amino acids: CASSLLGTSGTPDTQYF.

The J gene is TRBJ2-1, the V gene TRBV5-1; TCRdb returns TRBD1, unconfirmable since there is no DNA. CDR1 SGHRS and CDR2 YFSETQ come from the germline V gene. This CDR3 comprises 12 residues. The CDR3 region is CASSPLGGEQFF.

V gene TRBV6-5 combines with J gene TRBJ2-1; there is no DNA to check the TCRdb D call of TRBD2. In germline, CDR1 is MNHEY, CDR2 SVGAGI. This CDR3 is built from 14 residues. CDR3 region: CASSGTSGSNDQFF.

This chain joins TRBV27 and TRBJ1-6. CDR3 size: 16 residues. Per germline, CDR1 MNHEY and CDR2 SMNVEV (reference sequence). CDR3 protein: CASSLMSPQDNSPLHF.

This chain connects TRBV20-1 to TRBJ2-3; TCRdb indicates TRBD2, and absent DNA this call remains unverified. The germline CDR1 and CDR2 sequences are DFQATT and SNEGSKA (reference sequence). The length of the CDR3 is 14 residues. CDR3 sequence reads: CSARDPVTGSTQYF.

V gene TRBV12-3 or TRBV12-4 combines with J gene TRBJ1-6. This CDR3 comprises 15 residues. The CDR3 reads CASSPGARANSPLHF.

J is TRBJ2-1 and V is TRBV20-1; absent DNA, TCRdb's TRBD2 call cannot be checked. CDR1 and CDR2 (germline): DFQATT, SNEGSKA (reference sequence). The CDR3 covers 16 residues. CDR3 region: CSAGQLLAGIGNEQFF.

The chain has TRBV4-1 and TRBJ2-1; lacking DNA, the TRBD1 call made by TCRdb goes unchecked. CDR3 size: 19 residues. Germline loops: CDR1 MGHRA, CDR2 YSYEKL. This CDR3 is CASSQDFFRLRDRVNEQFF.

The chain has TRBV5-1 and TRBJ2-1. There are 16 residues in the CDR3. Germline V lookup: CDR1 SGHRS, CDR2 YFSETQ. The CDR3: CASSLSLGLASNEQFF. Full variable domain (missing parts from reference TRBV5-1 and TRBJ2-1): KAGVTQTPRYLIKTRGQQVTLSCSPISGHRSVSWYQQTPGQGLQFLFEYFSETQRNKGNFPGRFSGRQFSNSRSEMNVSTLELGDSALYLCASSLSLGLASNEQFFGPGTRLTVL.

This sequence joins TRBV6-5 and TRBJ2-3; TCRdb's D gene call, TRBD2, goes unchecked for lack of DNA. The CDR3 loop spans 16 amino acids. Germline CDR1 and CDR2: MNHEY and SVGAGI. CDR3: CASSYSREAPAGTQYF.

The chain has TRBV6-8 and TRBJ2-2; TCRdb names TRBD1, which stays unverified in the absence of DNA. Germline lookup yields CDR1 MNHGY and CDR2 SAAAGT. This CDR3 has 15 residues. The CDR3 sequence: CASPQGAANTGELFF.

The chain links TRBV24-1 to TRBJ2-3; TCRdb reports TRBD1, a call that lacks DNA to check it against. Per germline, CDR1 KGHDR and CDR2 SFDVKD. This CDR3 is built from 14 residues. The CDR3 region is CATRGQLSTDTQYF.

The chain carries TRBV30 and TRBJ2-2. Germline loops: CDR1 GTSNPN, CDR2 SVGIG (reference sequence). This CDR3 has 14 amino acids. This chain's CDR3 is CAWRGQANTGELFF.